Described below is a single T cell receptor beta chain sequence and its context. This CDR3 has 17 residues. Germline loops: CDR1 SGHVS, CDR2 FNYEAQ. Trimming cost V 3 bases and J 6 bases, with 21 bases left between them. This sample was taken from a study of cytomegalovirus exposure and HLA in healthy donors. This PCR relied on a set of 60 Vbeta primers and 13 Jbeta primers. In the original analysis: A later analysis tallied 87 million or so unique TCR beta chains, 9 million to 12 million of them shared. Sequencing was performed with immunoSEQ multiplex PCR; in TCRdb, only in-frame clones are kept and a portion is missing. V, J and clone size are those of that table, while D and trimming were read from the DNA. Here the sample spans around 70,000 clones, around 73% being singletons.

Source material: PBMCs. This chain links TRBV7-6 with TRBJ2-1; D might be TRBD2 (7 bases). This TCR was recovered from a middle-aged woman in good health and CMV-seropositive. Written as DNA, the CDR3 is TGTGCCAGCAGCTTGGGGGTCCGGGGGGCTTTGGTCAATGAGCAGTTCTTC. The encoded protein is CASSLGVRGALVNEQFF.